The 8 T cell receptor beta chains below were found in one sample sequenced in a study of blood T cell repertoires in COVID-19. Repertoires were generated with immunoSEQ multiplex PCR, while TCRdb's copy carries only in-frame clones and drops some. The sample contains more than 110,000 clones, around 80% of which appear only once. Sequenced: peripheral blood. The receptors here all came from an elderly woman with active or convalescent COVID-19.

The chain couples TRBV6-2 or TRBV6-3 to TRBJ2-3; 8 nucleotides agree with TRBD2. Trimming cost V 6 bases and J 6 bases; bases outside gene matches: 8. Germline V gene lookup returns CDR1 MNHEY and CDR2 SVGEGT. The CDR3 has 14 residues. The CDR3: CASSGTGGLDTQYF. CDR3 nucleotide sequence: TGTGCCAGCAGCGGGACGGGGGGGCTGGATACGCAGTATTTT.

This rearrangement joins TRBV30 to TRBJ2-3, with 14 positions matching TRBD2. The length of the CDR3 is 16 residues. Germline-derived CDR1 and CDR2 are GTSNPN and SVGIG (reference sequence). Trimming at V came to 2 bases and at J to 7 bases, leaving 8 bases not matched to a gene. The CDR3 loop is CAWSQRLAGGPNTQYF. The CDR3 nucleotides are TGTGCCTGGAGTCAGCGACTAGCGGGGGGGCCAAATACGCAGTATTTT.

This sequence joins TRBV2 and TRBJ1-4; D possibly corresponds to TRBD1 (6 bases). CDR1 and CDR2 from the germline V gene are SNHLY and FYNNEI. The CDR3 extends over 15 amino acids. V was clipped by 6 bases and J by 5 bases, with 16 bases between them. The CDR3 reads CASRPNRGGNEKLFF. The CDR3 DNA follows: TGTGCCAGCAGACCGAATCGGGGGGGCAATGAAAAACTGTTTTTT.

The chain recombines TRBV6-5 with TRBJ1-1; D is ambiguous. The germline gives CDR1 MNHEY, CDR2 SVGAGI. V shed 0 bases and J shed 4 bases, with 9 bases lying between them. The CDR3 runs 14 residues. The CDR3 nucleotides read TGTGCCAGCAGTTACTCCGGGGAGGGCACTGAAGCTTTCTTT. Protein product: CASSYSGEGTEAFF.

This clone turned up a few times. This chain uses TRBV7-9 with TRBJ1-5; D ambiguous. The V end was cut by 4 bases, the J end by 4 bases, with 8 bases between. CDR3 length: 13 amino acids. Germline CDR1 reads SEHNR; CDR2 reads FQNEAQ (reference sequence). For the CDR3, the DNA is TGTGCCAGCAGCTCCCCGGGTAATCAGCCCCAGCATTTT. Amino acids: CASSSPGNQPQHF.

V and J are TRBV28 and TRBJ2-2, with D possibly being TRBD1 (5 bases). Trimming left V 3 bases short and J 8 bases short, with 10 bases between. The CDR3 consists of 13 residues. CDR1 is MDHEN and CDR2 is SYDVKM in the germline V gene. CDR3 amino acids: CASSFAGLGELFF. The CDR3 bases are TGTGCCAGCAGTTTCGCAGGGTTGGGGGAGCTGTTTTTT.

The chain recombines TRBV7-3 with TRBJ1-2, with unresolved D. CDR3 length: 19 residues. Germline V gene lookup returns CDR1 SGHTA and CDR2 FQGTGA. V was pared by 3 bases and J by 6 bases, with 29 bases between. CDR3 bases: TGTGCCAGCAGCTTTACACAATTACGGGGTGAGGACTTCTATGATGGCTACACCTTC. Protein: CASSFTQLRGEDFYDGYTF.

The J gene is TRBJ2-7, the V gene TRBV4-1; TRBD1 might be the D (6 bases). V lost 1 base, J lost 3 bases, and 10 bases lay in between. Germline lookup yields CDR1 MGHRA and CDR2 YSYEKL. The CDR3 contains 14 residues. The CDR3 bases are TGCGCCAGCAGCCAAGTTCCGGGACACTACGAGCAGTACTTC. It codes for CASSQVPGHYEQYF.